This TCR beta chain was recovered during a study of T cells after yellow fever vaccination. Overall study findings and caveats: It was the secondary response that reached its peak faster, day 5 versus 15, but it was weaker. A large majority of primary-vaccination clones showed up again after the booster (under 98% CD4, roughly 91% CD8). Highly abundant clonotypes carried over from the bulk population could end up in FACS-sorted repertoires as contaminants. Of the clonotypes, a small share occurred in both CD4 and CD8 compartments.

CDR3 length equals 12 residues. Germline values: CDR1 MNHEY, CDR2 SVGAGI. Trimming stripped 6 bases from V and 9 bases from J, with 14 bases between. In TCRdb, the 5' RACE reads were re-called with MiXCR into one record per CDR3 protein. The sample shows 300,000 or so distinct CDR3 sequences, around 13% of them seen only once. As regards this clonotype: The target antigen is unknown.

The chain recombines TRBV6-5 with TRBJ2-5; no clear D gene. The TCR sequence derives from a man between 25 and 39 years old who received the YFV17D yellow fever vaccine. Source: CD4+ T cells sorted from PBMCs, taken 45 days after the yellow fever booster vaccination. The chain's CDR3 is CASRDSNRAQYF. The CDR3 nucleotides are TGTGCCAGCAGAGACTCAAATAGGGCCCAGTACTTC.